Listed below are T cell receptor beta chains from one sample, sequenced in a study of pediatric ulcerative colitis. Using immunoSEQ multiplex PCR, the repertoire was profiled, and TCRdb retains in-frame clones only, with some absent. This table has over 20,000 clones, about 71% appearing once. The sample was gut tissue. The source is a boy between 5 and 17 years old with severe ulcerative colitis. CDR3s include the opening cysteine and the closing phenylalanine or tryptophan. Fields, in order: D gene, V gene, clone size, J gene, CDR3 DNA, CDR3 protein. D genes are given only for firm matches. Part of the rows lack a size; the others show once, few, many or a class for expanded clones.

TRBD2	TRBV4-3	-	TRBJ2-1	TGCGCCAGCAGCCAAGAGCCCGCCCGAGAAATAGCGGGGGGGCCATACAATGAGCAGTTCTTC	CASSQEPAREIAGGPYNEQFF
-	TRBV28	few	TRBJ1-2	TGTGCCAGCAGTTTACGTCGGAACTATGGCTACACCTTC	CASSLRRNYGYTF
-	TRBV14	-	TRBJ1-1	TGTGCCAGCAGCCAGACAAGTAGACAAGCTTTCTTT	CASSQTSRQAFF
-	TRBV19	-	TRBJ1-2	TGTGCCAGTAGTTTGGACCCGGGGCGATCGATCTATGGCTACACCTTC	CASSLDPGRSIYGYTF
-	TRBV30	-	TRBJ2-7	TGTGCCTGGAGTGTATTGAGTTCGGAGGAGCAGTACTTC	CAWSVLSSEEQYF
-	TRBV2	-	TRBJ1-2	TGTGCCAGCAGTGAGGCCAGGGACTATGGCTACACCTTC	CASSEARDYGYTF
TRBD2	TRBV4-1	few	TRBJ2-1	TGCGCCAGCAAATCTAGCGGGGGCAATGAGCAGTTCTTC	CASKSSGGNEQFF
-	TRBV7-8	-	TRBJ2-7	TGTGCCAGCAGCCCTCAGGGGTCTGGAACCTACGAGCAGTACTTC	CASSPQGSGTYEQYF
-	TRBV9	-	TRBJ2-5	TGTGCCAGCAGCCCGAGGGGTAGGCAGGAGACCCAGTACTTC	CASSPRGRQETQYF
-	TRBV6-6	-	TRBJ2-5	TGTGCCAGCAGTTACGGAGGTCGGGCCCAAGAGACCCAGTACTTC	CASSYGGRAQETQYF
-	TRBV6-5	-	TRBJ1-2	TGTGCCAGCAGTTACTCGTTCCAGGGCTTCTATGGCTACACCTTC	CASSYSFQGFYGYTF
-	TRBV6-1	-	TRBJ1-2	TGTGCCAGTAGTAGGAGTGACTCGGGCGGCTACACCTTC	CASSRSDSGGYTF
-	TRBV2	-	TRBJ1-1	TGTGCCAGCAGAATGGGACGGACAAACACTGAAGCTTTCTTT	CASRMGRTNTEAFF
-	TRBV6-5	-	TRBJ1-1	TGTGCCAGCATGCAGGGGACTGAAGCTTTCTTT	CASMQGTEAFF
-	TRBV29-1	few	TRBJ2-7	TGCAGCGTCGCCGGAGGGGGACTAAACTCCTACGAGCAGTACTTC	CSVAGGGLNSYEQYF
-	TRBV2	-	TRBJ2-2	TGTGCCACAGCGACAGGGAACACCGGGGAGCTGTTTTTT	CATATGNTGELFF
TRBD2	TRBV4-2	-	TRBJ2-1	TGTGCCAGCAGCCAAGAATTACTAGCGGGGTTTGGTAACAATGAGCAGTTCTTC	CASSQELLAGFGNNEQFF
TRBD1	TRBV4-3	few	TRBJ1-4	TGCGCCAGCAGCCAAGTTGGTAAAGGGGGCATTAATGAAAAACTGTTTTTT	CASSQVGKGGINEKLFF
TRBD1	TRBV6-5	-	TRBJ1-2	TGTGCCAGCAGCCCCGAGGGGGCCCGGGGCTACACCTTC	CASSPEGARGYTF
-	TRBV6-6	-	TRBJ2-2	TGTGCCAGCAGTTCCCGGGACCTACATTTT	CASSSRDLHF
-	TRBV11-3	-	TRBJ1-1	TGTGCCAGCAGCTCAAACCGGGACATGGGCTCATATGAAGCTTTCTTT	CASSSNRDMGSYEAFF
TRBD1	TRBV6-1	-	TRBJ1-4	TGTGCCAGCATTTTCGGGACAGGGGGCAATGAAAAACTGTTTTTT	CASIFGTGGNEKLFF
TRBD1	TRBV19	-	TRBJ2-7	TGTGCCAGTAGTCCAACTACCGGGACAGTATACGAGCAGTACTTC	CASSPTTGTVYEQYF
TRBD1	TRBV2	few	TRBJ1-2	TGTGCCAGCAGTCAAGATTTGGACAGGGATGGCTACACCTTC	CASSQDLDRDGYTF
TRBD1	TRBV28	-	TRBJ1-2	TGTGCCAGCAGCCGGGACAGTGTAAACTATGGCTACACCTTC	CASSRDSVNYGYTF
-	TRBV6-6	-	TRBJ2-1	TGTGCCAGCACCATAATGGGGAAGGCCCAGCAGTTCTTC	CASTIMGKAQQFF
-	TRBV30	few	TRBJ2-7	TGTGCCGGAAGGAGGGGGGGCATGAACTACGAGCAGTACTTC	CAGRRGGMNYEQYF
-	TRBV19	once	TRBJ2-6	TGTGCCAGTAGTATAGGAGGGCCAGGGATATCCTATGGGGCCAACGTCCTGACTTTC	CASSIGGPGISYGANVLTF
-	TRBV4-2	once	TRBJ1-5	TGTGCCAGCAGCCAATCTTCGGGGTTTCATCAGCCCCAGCATTTT	CASSQSSGFHQPQHF
-	TRBV11-2	-	TRBJ1-3	TGTGCCAGCAGCGACCTTGGATTTGCCCTTGGAAACACCATATATTTT	CASSDLGFALGNTIYF
TRBD1	TRBV5-1	-	TRBJ1-4	TGCGCCAGCAGCACAGGAAACAGGGGTCTAGATGAAAAACTGTTTTTT	CASSTGNRGLDEKLFF
-	TRBV15	-	TRBJ1-2	TGTGCCACCAGCAGAGATCTGGAGTGGGGGCATGGCTACACCTTC	CATSRDLEWGHGYTF
-	TRBV11-2	-	TRBJ1-6	TGTGCCAGCAGCCCCCGCCGCCAGAGGAATTCACCCCTCCACTTT	CASSPRRQRNSPLHF
-	TRBV2	few	TRBJ1-1	TGTGCCAGCAGCGGGACACCGAACACTGAAGCTTTCTTT	CASSGTPNTEAFF
-	TRBV6-6	-	TRBJ2-7	TGTGCCAGCAGATATCGACTATTCTCCACCTACGAGCAGTACTTC	CASRYRLFSTYEQYF
-	TRBV7-9	-	TRBJ1-1	TGTGCCAGCAGCTTTAACTCAGGGAGCACTGAAGCTTTCTTT	CASSFNSGSTEAFF